A selection of T cell receptor beta chains follows, all from one sample in a study of early T cells in non-severe SARS-CoV-2 infection. TCRdb itself ran the 5' RACE reads through MiXCR, one entry per CDR3 protein. The profile shows roughly 97,000 distinct CDR3 sequences, around 10% of them singletons. The sample here was whole blood, taken at baseline. These receptors all come from an adult who was a healthcare worker with PCR-confirmed SARS-CoV-2 infection or an uninfected control (not recorded which). CDR3s include the opening cysteine and the closing phenylalanine or tryptophan. Each record gives: CDR3 protein, CDR3 DNA, clone size, V gene, J gene, D gene. A D gene is named only where the DNA matches it firmly. Rows give clone size only sometimes, using once, few, many, or a class for an expanded clone.

CSARVLTGFGNTIYF,TGCAGTGCTAGAGTCTTAACAGGGTTCGGAAACACCATATATTTT,many,TRBV20-1,TRBJ1-3,.
CASSLGELTGDYEQYF,TGTGCCAGCAGCCTGGGGGAGCTAACAGGGGATTACGAGCAGTACTTC,many,TRBV12-3/TRBV12-4,TRBJ2-7,TRBD1
CASSMELGLSGYTF,TGTGCCAGTAGTATGGAGCTCGGACTTAGTGGCTACACCTTC,many,TRBV19,TRBJ1-2,.
CASSLVALSSGGGNEQFF,TGTGCCAGCAGCTTAGTAGCGCTTAGCTCCGGTGGGGGCAATGAGCAGTTCTTC,many,TRBV7-9,TRBJ2-1,.
CASSELGDEQYF,TGTGCCAGCAGTGAACTGGGCGACGAGCAGTACTTC,.,TRBV25-1,TRBJ2-7,.
CASSATGAFNTGELFF,TGTGCCAGCAGCGCCACAGGGGCCTTTAACACCGGGGAGCTGTTTTTT,.,TRBV7-3,TRBJ2-2,TRBD1
CASSQVLETQYF,TGTGCCAGCAGCCAAGTTTTGGAGACCCAGTACTTC,many,TRBV3-1,TRBJ2-5,.
CASSLVSTSETLYEQYF,TGTGCCAGCAGCTTAGTGTCGACTAGCGAGACGCTTTACGAGCAGTACTTC,many,TRBV11-2,TRBJ2-7,TRBD2
CASSFTGLNEQFF,TGTGCCAGCAGCTTCACGGGCCTCAATGAGCAGTTCTTC,.,TRBV7-2,TRBJ2-1,.
CASSPDRDQPQHF,TGTGCCAGCAGTCCGGACAGGGATCAGCCCCAGCATTTT,.,TRBV6-5,TRBJ1-5,TRBD1
CSARSSGAYEQYF,TGCAGTGCTAGGTCTAGCGGGGCGTACGAGCAGTACTTC,.,TRBV20-1,TRBJ2-7,TRBD2
CASSLGGGNYGYTF,TGCGCCAGCAGCTTGGGAGGGGGAAACTATGGCTACACCTTC,many,TRBV5-1,TRBJ1-2,.
CASRLGQDNSPLHF,TGTGCCAGCAGACTAGGACAGGATAATTCACCCCTCCACTTT,.,TRBV6-6,TRBJ1-6,TRBD1
CSAPSSGRGYNEQFF,TGCAGTGCTCCTTCTAGCGGGAGAGGCTACAATGAGCAGTTCTTC,few,TRBV20-1,TRBJ2-1,TRBD2
CASSDGVGYVTEAFF,TGTGCCAGCAGTGACGGGGTCGGGTATGTCACTGAAGCTTTCTTT,few,TRBV25-1,TRBJ1-1,.
CSARDRGGTSYEQYF,TGCAGTGCTAGAGATCGGGGGGGAACTTCCTACGAGCAGTACTTC,many,TRBV20-1,TRBJ2-7,TRBD2
CASTFSGGAYSNEQFF,TGTGCCAGCACGTTTAGCGGGGGGGCCTATTCCAATGAGCAGTTCTTC,many,TRBV21-1,TRBJ2-1,.
CASSLRGLATTDTQYF,TGTGCCAGCAGCTTAAGGGGACTAGCTACCACAGATACGCAGTATTTT,many,TRBV7-2,TRBJ2-3,TRBD2
CSVEEPPEEQYF,TGCAGCGTTGAAGAGCCCCCGGAGGAGCAGTACTTC,.,TRBV29-1,TRBJ2-7,.
CSVRTNTEAFF,TGCAGCGTTCGAACGAACACTGAAGCTTTCTTT,.,TRBV29-1,TRBJ1-1,.
CASSQAALEGVNTIYF,TGCGCCAGCAGCCAAGCGGCACTAGAAGGTGTAAACACCATATATTTT,.,TRBV4-1,TRBJ1-3,.
CASSIRAESQPQHF,TGTGCCAGTAGTATCAGGGCTGAAAGTCAGCCCCAGCATTTT,few,TRBV19,TRBJ1-5,.
CASSYSGNPYEQYF,TGTGCCAGCAGTTACTCCGGGAACCCCTACGAGCAGTACTTC,.,TRBV6-2/TRBV6-3,TRBJ2-7,.
CSARVSGGLGTQYF,TGCAGTGCTAGAGTCTCGGGGGGGCTCGGTACGCAGTATTTT,.,TRBV20-1,TRBJ2-3,TRBD2
CASSPQGAPEAFF,TGTGCCAGCAGCCCGCAGGGGGCCCCTGAAGCTTTCTTT,few,TRBV9,TRBJ1-1,TRBD1
CASSPERMFGADTQYF,TGCGCCAGCAGCCCCGAGCGGATGTTCGGCGCAGATACGCAGTATTTT,.,TRBV5-1,TRBJ2-3,.
CASSLVVGGELFF,TGTGCCAGCAGCTTGGTGGTGGGCGGGGAGCTGTTTTTT,many,TRBV5-6,TRBJ2-2,.
CASSRRLAGGYEQYF,TGTGCCAGCAGCCGTCGACTAGCGGGGGGCTACGAGCAGTACTTC,few,TRBV7-2,TRBJ2-7,TRBD2
CATEYSGRALNEQFF,TGTGCCACTGAATATAGCGGGAGGGCCTTAAATGAGCAGTTCTTC,few,TRBV12-3/TRBV12-4,TRBJ2-1,TRBD2
CASSYSVLTKRDFDTDTQYF,TGTGCCAGCAGTTACTCGGTCCTCACTAAAAGGGACTTTGACACAGATACGCAGTATTTT,.,TRBV6-2/TRBV6-3,TRBJ2-3,.
CASKLAGGLEQYF,TGTGCCAGCAAGCTAGCGGGGGGGCTCGAGCAGTACTTC,.,TRBV25-1,TRBJ2-7,TRBD2
CASSGRQSAYEQYF,TGTGCCAGCAGTGGCCGACAGAGCGCCTACGAGCAGTACTTC,.,TRBV6-1,TRBJ2-7,.
CASSYSPSEKLFF,TGTGCCAGCAGTTATAGCCCGAGTGAAAAACTGTTTTTT,many,TRBV6-6,TRBJ1-4,.
CASSPGINIQHF,TGTGCCAGCAGCCCTGGGATAAACATTCAGCACTTC,.,TRBV3-2,TRBJ2-4,.
CAIRTGTGENEQYF,TGTGCCATCAGAACTGGGACAGGGGAAAACGAGCAGTACTTC,few,TRBV10-3,TRBJ2-7,TRBD1
CASSFKTDTGYTF,TGCGCCAGCAGCTTTAAAACAGACACTGGCTACACCTTC,few,TRBV5-1,TRBJ1-2,.
CASSLGLAGVQDTQYF,TGTGCCAGCAGCTTAGGCCTAGCGGGAGTTCAAGATACGCAGTATTTT,many,TRBV7-9,TRBJ2-3,TRBD2
CASSHGLAGLAYEQYF,TGCGCCAGCAGCCACGGACTAGCGGGACTAGCCTACGAGCAGTACTTC,few,TRBV4-1,TRBJ2-7,TRBD2
CASSAASTDTQYF,TGCGCCAGCAGCGCCGCTAGCACAGATACGCAGTATTTT,.,TRBV5-1,TRBJ2-3,.
CSAKGGSSYEQYF,TGCAGCGCAAAGGGAGGCAGTTCCTACGAGCAGTACTTC,.,TRBV29-1,TRBJ2-7,.
CASSEGQGPSTKQYF,TGTGCCAGCAGTGAGGGACAGGGACCGTCTACGAAGCAGTACTTC,many,TRBV6-1,TRBJ2-7,TRBD1
CASSYNSRDGYTF,TGTGCCAGCAGCTATAATTCTAGGGATGGCTACACCTTC,.,TRBV27,TRBJ1-2,.
CASSPTGFGNYEQYF,TGTGCCAGCAGCCCCACCGGCTTTGGTAACTACGAGCAGTACTTC,.,TRBV7-3,TRBJ2-7,.
CSARMGHEQYF,TGCAGTGCTAGAATGGGCCACGAGCAGTACTTC,.,TRBV20-1,TRBJ2-7,.
CASSTSGANVLTF,TGTGCCAGTAGTACCTCTGGGGCCAACGTCCTGACTTTC,many,TRBV19,TRBJ2-6,.
CASSGQQVGEQFF,TGTGCCAGCAGTGGTCAACAGGTTGGTGAGCAGTTCTTC,many,TRBV2,TRBJ2-1,.
CASSQTSGSSYEQYF,TGTGCCAGCAGCCAGACTAGCGGTAGCTCCTACGAGCAGTACTTC,.,TRBV7-2,TRBJ2-7,TRBD2
CASSSGRETQYF,TGTGCCAGCAGTTCCGGCCGGGAGACCCAGTACTTC,many,TRBV27,TRBJ2-5,.
CSAGTSGTYQETQYF,TGCAGTGCCGGGACTAGCGGGACCTACCAAGAGACCCAGTACTTC,few,TRBV20-1,TRBJ2-5,TRBD2
CASSLGADNEQFF,TGTGCCAGCAGCTTAGGAGCGGACAATGAGCAGTTCTTC,few,TRBV5-4,TRBJ2-1,.
CASSRAQDREVDEQFF,TGTGCCAGCAGCCGAGCCCAAGACAGGGAGGTCGATGAGCAGTTCTTC,.,TRBV11-2,TRBJ2-1,.